The rows below give T cell receptor beta chains drawn from one sample of a study of T cells in Graves' hyperthyroidism and ophthalmopathy. TCRdb ran MiXCR on the multiplex PCR reads and lists one entry per CDR3 protein. The profile shows approximately 400,000 distinct CDR3 sequences, 15% to 18% of them singletons. Sample: blood. The origin of the receptors is a young woman with Graves' hyperthyroidism that later progressed to Graves' ophthalmopathy. Both conserved end residues are part of each CDR3. Each record gives: clone size, V gene, J gene, D gene, CDR3 DNA, CDR3 protein. The D gene is left open where the match is weak. Expanded clones are given a class, and other clones once, few, many or no size at all.

many	TRBV28	TRBJ1-6	.	TGTGCCAGCACCCTAGGAAGCTCCTATAATTCACCCCTCCACTTT	CASTLGSSYNSPLHF
.	TRBV29-1	TRBJ2-2	TRBD1	TGCAGCGTTTCCGACAGGGGGGCTAACACCGGGGAGCTGTTTTTT	CSVSDRGANTGELFF
.	TRBV3-1	TRBJ1-6	.	TGTGCCAGCAGCCAAACACCGAATAAGTCACCCCTCCACTTT	CASSQTPNKSPLHF
many	TRBV7-9	TRBJ2-5	TRBD2	TGTGCCACTATCAGCGGGAGCCAAGAGACCCAGTACTTC	CATISGSQETQYF
.	TRBV5-8	TRBJ2-3	.	TGTGCCAGCAGCTTGGAATTAGGGCCCATTGCCACAGATACGCAGTATTTT	CASSLELGPIATDTQYF
few	TRBV7-2	TRBJ2-7	TRBD1	TGTGCCAGCAGCCCCTCCGGGACAGGGGGTCACGAGCAGTACTTC	CASSPSGTGGHEQYF
.	TRBV10-3	TRBJ2-1	TRBD2	TGTGCCATCAGTGAAGGACTAGCGGGATTGTCCTACAATGAGCAGTTCTTC	CAISEGLAGLSYNEQFF
few	TRBV11-3	TRBJ2-2	TRBD1	TGTGCCAGCAGCAAAAACCGGGACAGCAGCGGGGAGCTGTTTTTT	CASSKNRDSSGELFF
.	TRBV4-3	TRBJ2-3	TRBD2	TGCGCCAGCAGCCAAGATTGGACTAGCCCATACACAGGTACGCAGTATTTT	CASSQDWTSPYTGTQYF
many	TRBV27	TRBJ2-7	.	TGTGCCAGCAGTCCACGGCCCACTTACGAGCAGTACTTC	CASSPRPTYEQYF
many	TRBV20-1	TRBJ2-5	TRBD2	TGCAGTGCTAGAGGCGACGGGGGAGGGCAGCTCCAAGAGACCCAGTACTTC	CSARGDGGGQLQETQYF
few	TRBV7-9	TRBJ2-3	.	TGTGCCAGCCGGCCGAGCGGAAGCACAGATACGCGGTATTTT	CASRPSGSTDTRYF
.	TRBV7-2	TRBJ2-7	.	TGTGCCAGCAACTTGGATGGCAGGGAGCTTGGCGAGCAGTACTTC	CASNLDGRELGEQYF
many	TRBV9	TRBJ2-1	TRBD2	TGTGCCAGCAGCGTAGAAGCGGGAGTGTCCTACAATGAGCAGTTCTTC	CASSVEAGVSYNEQFF
many	TRBV12-3/TRBV12-4	TRBJ2-2	.	TGTGCCAGCGGGATAAGACGGACGAACACCGGGGAGCTGTTTTTT	CASGIRRTNTGELFF
many	TRBV27	TRBJ2-1	.	TGTGCCAGCAGTTTCACCCGCCTGGGGTACAATGAGCAGTTCTTC	CASSFTRLGYNEQFF
.	TRBV7-9	TRBJ2-2	.	TGTGCCAGCAGCTCCTTAGGGACAACAAACACCGGGGAGCTGTTTTTT	CASSSLGTTNTGELFF
few	TRBV20-1	TRBJ2-5	TRBD1	TGCAGTGCTAGAGACGGACAGGGGAATATGGAGACCCAGTACTTC	CSARDGQGNMETQYF
many	TRBV27	TRBJ2-7	.	TGTGCCAGCAGTTCGGGACACTCCTACGAGCAGTACTTC	CASSSGHSYEQYF
many	TRBV20-1	TRBJ1-2	.	TGCAGTGCTAATAGCTTCTATGGCTACACCTTC	CSANSFYGYTF
few	TRBV20-1	TRBJ2-3	TRBD2	TGCAGTGCTAGAAAAGCGGGAGTTAGGTATACGCAGTATTTT	CSARKAGVRYTQYF
many	TRBV5-1	TRBJ2-2	.	TGCGCCAGCAGCGGGGAGACCGGGGAGCTGTTTTTT	CASSGETGELFF
.	TRBV28	TRBJ2-1	TRBD2	TGTGCCAGCAGTACCGGGGCTAGCGGGAGGGCCCACAATGAGCAGTTCTTC	CASSTGASGRAHNEQFF
many	TRBV3-1	TRBJ2-5	TRBD2	TGTGCCAGCAGCCAAGGGACTAGCGGTTATATTGGGACCCAGTACTTC	CASSQGTSGYIGTQYF
many	TRBV20-1	TRBJ2-1	TRBD2	TGCAGTGCTGAGTATCTAGCGGACTACAATGAGCAGTTCTTC	CSAEYLADYNEQFF
few	TRBV6-6	TRBJ1-5	.	TGTGCCAGCAGTTACGGAAACCTCAATCAGCCCCAGCATTTT	CASSYGNLNQPQHF
few	TRBV4-2	TRBJ2-1	TRBD2	TGTGCCAGCAGCCAAGGGCGGGGGCAGACTAGCGGATTCTACTCCTACAATGAGCAGTTCTTC	CASSQGRGQTSGFYSYNEQFF
many	TRBV11-2	TRBJ2-7	TRBD1	TGTGCCAGCAGCTCCATCCGGGACAGGGAGCCCGAGCAGTACTTC	CASSSIRDREPEQYF
many	TRBV24-1	TRBJ1-5	.	TGTGCCACCAGTGATTCGGGGAGGGACAATCAGCCCCAGCATTTT	CATSDSGRDNQPQHF
many	TRBV30	TRBJ2-3	.	TGTGCCTGGGCAACGGACCGTTTGCAGTATTTT	CAWATDRLQYF
few	TRBV27	TRBJ2-1	.	TGTGCCAGCAGTTCGAGACGGGGCACTTCCTACAATGAGCAGTTCTTC	CASSSRRGTSYNEQFF
many	TRBV12-3/TRBV12-4	TRBJ2-7	.	TGTGCCAGCAGCCTCAGGGAAAGGAGTCCCTACGAGCAGTACTTC	CASSLRERSPYEQYF
many	TRBV28	TRBJ2-5	TRBD1	TGTGCCAGCAGTTTAACGGGACAGGGGACGGAGACCCAGTACTTC	CASSLTGQGTETQYF
.	TRBV15	TRBJ2-5	TRBD2	TGTGCCACCAGCAGAGATCGATTCGGCGGGAGGGGAGTTCAAGAGACCCAGTACTTC	CATSRDRFGGRGVQETQYF
.	TRBV19	TRBJ1-5	.	TGTGCCAGTCAGGATAGCAATCAGCCCCAGCATTTT	CASQDSNQPQHF
.	TRBV7-8	TRBJ2-1	TRBD2	TGTGCCAGCAGCTCAATAGCGGGAAAGGATTACAATGAGCAGTTCTTC	CASSSIAGKDYNEQFF
many	TRBV11-2	TRBJ1-5	.	TGTGCCAGCAGCTTAGGGGAGGCAGGGGCACGTTATCAGCCCCAGCATTTT	CASSLGEAGARYQPQHF
few	TRBV19	TRBJ1-5	TRBD1	TGTGCCAGTAGCGACTTGGGACAGGGTGGCAATCAGCCCCAGCATTTT	CASSDLGQGGNQPQHF
.	TRBV4-2	TRBJ1-4	TRBD1	TGTGCCAGCAGCCAAGCCCCCACTCCGGGACAGGCTAATGAAAGGCTGTTTTTT	CASSQAPTPGQANERLFF
.	TRBV28	TRBJ2-1	TRBD1	TGTGCCAGCAGGACGACAGGGGGGAGTTCCTACAATGAGCAGTTCTTC	CASRTTGGSSYNEQFF
many	TRBV11-2	TRBJ1-1	.	TGTGCCAGCAGCTTAAAAGGCCCGAACACTGAAGCTTTCTTT	CASSLKGPNTEAFF
many	TRBV7-9	TRBJ1-1	TRBD1	TGTGCCAGCAGCACAGGGGATAACACTGAAGCTTTCTTT	CASSTGDNTEAFF
few	TRBV28	TRBJ2-7	TRBD1	TGTGCCACCAATGGACAGGGGGAATTGTACGAGCAGTACTTC	CATNGQGELYEQYF
.	TRBV19	TRBJ2-1	.	TGTGCCAGTAGTCCCCGAACCATCCCCAGGGTCGATGAGCAGTTCTTC	CASSPRTIPRVDEQFF
many	TRBV27	TRBJ1-1	.	TGTGCCAGCAGAGTAGTCCGGGACACTGAAGCTTTCTTT	CASRVVRDTEAFF
many	TRBV2	TRBJ1-5	TRBD1	TGTGCCAGCAGTGTGAGTGGACAGGGGCGGCAGCCCCAGCATTTT	CASSVSGQGRQPQHF
few	TRBV4-1	TRBJ1-2	.	TGCGCCAGCAGCCAAGCTAACTATGGCTACACCTTC	CASSQANYGYTF
.	TRBV5-5	TRBJ2-1	.	TGTGCCAGCAGCCAGACAGGGCTTGGGGACTCCCTCTACAATGAGCAGTTCTTC	CASSQTGLGDSLYNEQFF
many	TRBV6-6	TRBJ2-6	.	TGTGCCAGCAGTTACTGGGCCACCAAGAGCTCTGGGGCCAACGTCCTGACTTTC	CASSYWATKSSGANVLTF
many	TRBV28	TRBJ2-7	.	TGTGCCTCACAATCTTACACACAGGGTTACGAGCAGTACTTC	CASQSYTQGYEQYF
.	TRBV6-5	TRBJ1-2	TRBD1	TGTGCCAGCAGTTCGGGACAGGGAGTGGGTTATGGCTACACCTTC	CASSSGQGVGYGYTF
many	TRBV3-1	TRBJ2-7	.	TGTGCCAGCAGCCAACGTCAGATCTACGAGCAGTACTTC	CASSQRQIYEQYF
many	TRBV20-1	TRBJ2-7	TRBD2	TGCAGTGCTAGAGAGCCCCTAGTTAGCGGGAGTGGCGAGCAGTACTTC	CSAREPLVSGSGEQYF
many	TRBV11-2	TRBJ2-7	.	TGTGCCAGCAGCTTATGGGGTTCCCCTGACGAGCAGTACTTC	CASSLWGSPDEQYF